The clone carrying this T cell receptor beta chain was seen a single time. Its antigen is unidentified. The entry originates in a study of identical twins. Findings and limits, study-wide: Out-of-frame beta sequences exhibited a weaker degree of excess twin sharing.

One entry per CDR3 protein, called by TCRdb with MiXCR from the 5' RACE reads. The sample lists fewer than 800,000 distinct CDR3 sequences; just over 7% were seen once. Germline CDR1 MNHNS, CDR2 SASEGT. Trimming removed 10 bases at V and 7 bases at J, with 19 bases between. CDR3 length: 14 amino acids. This sample also belongs to another study, concerning yellow fever vaccine responses in identical twins.

The chain carries TRBV6-1 and TRBJ1-4, with D possibly TRBD1 on 6 matching bases. The sample comprised PBMCs. The TCR sequence derives from a woman aged 18 to 35 in good health. Here the CDR3 DNA reads TGTGCCACCCAATCGGGGGGCGCGGGTGAAAAACTGTTTTTT. As protein: CATQSGGAGEKLFF.